Presented here are 29 T cell receptor beta chains from one specimen sequenced in a study of OX40 agonist ivuxolimab in advanced cancers. Libraries were prepared by immunoSEQ multiplex PCR; TCRdb keeps only in-frame clonotypes and omits some of them. The sample contains under 80,000 clones, around 86% of which appear only once. Material: CD4+ or CD8+ T cells sorted from blood, obtained in a trial of the OX40 agonist ivuxolimab. The origin of the receptors is an adult with an advanced solid tumor such as melanoma, head and neck, liver or kidney cancer.

The J gene is TRBJ1-1, the V gene TRBV30; the D is unclear. Per germline, CDR1 GTSNPN and CDR2 SVGIG (reference sequence). The V and J ends lost 0 bases and 8 bases respectively, with 7 bases between them. The CDR3 is 11 amino acids. This chain's CDR3 is CAWSVQVEAFF. CDR3 nucleotides: TGTGCCTGGAGTGTCCAAGTGGAAGCTTTCTTT.

The rearrangement links TRBV19 to TRBJ2-5, with a tentative D call TRBD1 (6 bases). V lost 5 bases to trimming and J lost 5 bases, with 12 bases between them. From germline, CDR1 is LNHDA and CDR2 SQIVND (reference sequence). This CDR3 spans 13 amino acids. In DNA form, the CDR3 reads TGTGCCAGTAGTGCAGGGGCCTGGGAGACCCAGTACTTC. It specifies CASSAGAWETQYF.

CDR3 sequence reads: CASSSGGVKEKLFF. As DNA, the CDR3 is TGCGCCAGCAGCTCCGGGGGCGTGAAGGAAAAACTGTTTTTT. The chain carries TRBV5-1 and TRBJ1-4; maybe TRBD1 (6 bases). Trimming stripped 3 bases from V and 8 bases from J, with 14 bases between. The CDR3 is 14 amino acids. Germline CDR1 SGHRS, CDR2 YFSETQ. The whole variable domain, filled in from reference TRBV5-1 and TRBJ1-4, reads KAGVTQTPRYLIKTRGQQVTLSCSPISGHRSVSWYQQTPGQGLQFLFEYFSETQRNKGNFPGRFSGRQFSNSRSEMNVSTLELGDSALYLCASSSGGVKEKLFFGSGTQLSVL.

V and J are TRBV4-3 and TRBJ1-2; maybe TRBD1 (5 bases). The CDR3 is 14 amino acids. V was shortened by 0 bases and J by 4 bases, with 9 bases between the two germline ends. Germline V gene sequence: CDR1 LGHNA, CDR2 YSLEER. The CDR3 DNA reads as TGCGCCAGCAGCCAAGATAGAGGGGTCTATGGCTACACCTTC. The encoded protein is CASSQDRGVYGYTF.

The chain has TRBV6-5 and TRBJ2-2, with TRBD2 identical over 8 bases. CDR1 and CDR2 (germline): MNHEY, SVGAGI. V shed 6 bases, J shed 7 bases, and the junction held 10 bases outside the gene matches. CDR3 length: 15 residues. The CDR3 nucleotides read TGTGCCAGCAGCTCGGGACTAGATTATGGCGGGGAGCTGTTTTTT. Translated, it gives CASSSGLDYGGELFF.

This rearrangement joins TRBV18 to TRBJ1-2, with D possibly TRBD1 on 5 matching bases. V was shortened by 5 bases and J by 2 bases, with 9 bases between the two germline ends. Germline values: CDR1 KGHSH, CDR2 LQKENI. CDR3 length equals 13 residues. Here the CDR3 reads CASSSGPNYGYTF. DNA of the CDR3: TGTGCCAGCTCATCGGGACCAAACTATGGCTACACCTTC.

This chain connects TRBV18 to TRBJ2-4; D assignment may be TRBD1 or TRBD2 (5 bases each). The V end was cut by 6 bases, the J end by 0 bases, with 18 bases between. From germline, CDR1 is KGHSH and CDR2 LQKENI. The CDR3 sequence is 17 residues long. The CDR3: CASSPVQGELAKNIQYF. The CDR3 coding sequence is TGTGCCAGCTCTCCTGTGCAGGGAGAACTAGCCAAAAACATTCAGTACTTC.

Here the CDR3 reads CASSLVSGEAFF. CDR3 DNA: TGTGCCAGCAGCTTAGTATCAGGCGAAGCTTTCTTT. This chain links TRBV13 with TRBJ1-1; no reliable D call. Germline loops: CDR1 PRHDT, CDR2 FYEKMQ (reference sequence). The ends were cut back, 1 base at V and 8 bases at J, with 8 bases in the middle. The CDR3 covers 12 residues. Supplemented by reference TRBV13 and TRBJ1-1, the full variable domain reads AAGVIQSPRHLIKEKRETATLKCYPIPRHDTVYWYQQGPGQDPQFLISFYEKMQSDKGSIPDRFSAQQFSDYHSELNMSSLELGDSALYFCASSLVSGEAFFGQGTRLTVV.

The rearrangement joins TRBV30 to TRBJ1-3; weak D call: TRBD1 (6 bases). Germline CDR1 and CDR2: GTSNPN and SVGIG (reference sequence). V lost 2 bases and J 0 bases, leaving 14 bases between the germline ends. The length of the CDR3 is 16 residues. The CDR3 reads CAWSLFQGSSGNTIYF. The CDR3, as DNA: TGTGCCTGGAGTCTATTCCAGGGGAGCTCTGGAAACACCATATATTTT. Full variable domain (rest looked up from reference TRBV30 and TRBJ1-3): SQTIHQWPATLVQPVGSPLSLECTVEGTSNPNLYWYRQAAGRGLQLLFYSVGIGQISSEVPQNLSASRPQDRQFILSSKKLLLSDSGFYLCAWSLFQGSSGNTIYFGEGSWLTVV.

This clone has a handful of counts. The genes are TRBV6-1 and TRBJ2-1; 8 bases are shared with TRBD1. The V gene end was trimmed by 8 bases and the J gene end by 8 bases; junction bases not matched to a gene: 11. The germline V gene encodes CDR1 MNHNS and CDR2 SASEGT. The CDR3 is 14 residues long. CDR3: CASAKTRGRDEQFF. The CDR3 region has the DNA TGTGCCAGCGCAAAGACCAGGGGGCGGGATGAGCAGTTCTTC.

V is TRBV6-6 and J is TRBJ1-1; perhaps TRBD1 as D (5 bases). V was clipped by 7 bases and J by 3 bases, with 12 bases between them. The CDR3 loop spans 13 amino acids. Germline V lookup: CDR1 MNHNY, CDR2 SVGAGI (reference sequence). In DNA form, the CDR3 reads TGTGCCAGCATCCGGCAAGGGGACACTGAAGCTTTCTTT. Translation gives CASIRQGDTEAFF.

V gene TRBV29-1 combines with J gene TRBJ2-5, with 11 nucleotides matching TRBD2. The V segment lost 7 bases and the J segment 4 bases; nucleotides outside the gene matches: 5. CDR1 is SQVTM and CDR2 is ANQGSEA in the germline V gene. This CDR3 region has 13 residues. CDR3 protein: CSDSGGATETQYF. The CDR3 DNA is TGCAGCGATAGCGGGGGGGCCACAGAGACCCAGTACTTC. Variable domain in full (rest from reference TRBV29-1 and TRBJ2-5): SAVISQKPSRDICQRGTSLTIQCQVDSQVTMMFWYRQQPGQSLTLIATANQGSEATYESGFVIDKFPISRPNLTFSTLTVSNMSPEDSSIYLCSDSGGATETQYFGPGTRLLVL.

V and J are TRBV30 and TRBJ1-2; D is perhaps TRBD1 (5 bases). Deletions cut 2 bases from V and 5 bases from J, with 15 bases between. The CDR3 runs to 14 residues. Germline CDR1 is GTSNPN and CDR2 is SVGIG (reference sequence). CDR3 nucleotides: TGTGCCTGGAGTTGGGACCCCCCGGGGTATGGCTACACCTTC. Residues: CAWSWDPPGYGYTF.

The genes are TRBV6-1 and TRBJ1-1; weak D call: TRBD1 (5 bases). Germline V CDR1 and CDR2: MNHNS, SASEGT. CDR3 length equals 13 residues. Trimming shortened V by 1 base and J by 11 bases, and 14 bases separated the two germline ends. The CDR3 loop reads CASSEVSTVGAFF. DNA of the CDR3: TGTGCCAGCAGTGAAGTTTCGACAGTTGGGGCTTTCTTT.

This clone was found once. A junction boundary mismatches the germline segment, possibly from a read error. V is TRBV28 and J is TRBJ2-7; 12 bases are shared with TRBD2. The CDR3 is 15 amino acids. Germline V gene sequence: CDR1 MDHEN, CDR2 SYDVKM. As DNA, the CDR3 is TGTGCCAGCAGCTTATGGACTAGCGGGACCTACGAGCAGTACTTC. Protein product: CASSLWTSGTYEQYF. Based on the CDR3 plus reference TRBV28 and TRBJ2-7, the full variable domain is DVKVTQSSRYLVKRTGEKVFLECVQDMDHENMFWYRQDPGLGLRLIYFSYDVKMKEKGDIPEGYSVSREKKERFSLILESASTNQTSMYLCASSLWTSGTYEQYFGPGTRLTVT.

The chain recombines TRBV11-2 with TRBJ2-4, with D possibly TRBD1 on 5 matching bases. V lost 1 base to trimming and J lost 5 bases, with 6 bases between them. The CDR3 has 13 amino acids. Per the germline V gene, CDR1 is SGHAT and CDR2 is FQNNGV. CDR3 sequence reads: CASSLGGENIQYF. The CDR3 bases are TGTGCCAGCAGCTTAGGGGGCGAAAACATTCAGTACTTC.

The rearrangement uses TRBV10-3 and TRBJ1-1; TRBD1 is a possible D gene (5 bases). CDR3 length equals 14 residues. Trimming left V 6 bases short and J 3 bases short, with 14 bases between. Germline assignment: CDR1 ENHRY and CDR2 SYGVKD. The CDR3: CAIRGTGGDTEAFF. The CDR3 DNA is TGTGCCATCAGGGGGACCGGCGGCGACACTGAAGCTTTCTTT.

The chain links TRBV5-8 to TRBJ1-2, with no clear D. Trimming took off 0 bases at V and 0 bases at J, with 24 bases between the two ends. Germline lookup yields CDR1 SGHTS and CDR2 YDEGEE. The CDR3 extends over 20 amino acids. CDR3 residues: CASSLVRRGPSYGANYGYTF. CDR3 coding DNA: TGTGCCAGCAGCTTGGTTCGACGAGGGCCGAGCTACGGAGCTAACTATGGCTACACCTTC.

This chain connects TRBV7-3 to TRBJ2-3; a weak D match, TRBD2 (6 bases). Trimming stripped 5 bases from V and 5 bases from J, with 20 bases between. CDR3 length equals 16 residues. The germline gives CDR1 SGHTA, CDR2 FQGTGA. CDR3 sequence (DNA): TGTGCCAGCAGCAAGACGGACACGGGGCGGGGAGATACGCAGTATTTT. It is translated as CASSKTDTGRGDTQYF. The complete variable domain, with remaining parts taken from reference TRBV7-3 and TRBJ2-3, reads GAGVSQTPSNKVTEKGKYVELRCDPISGHTALYWYRQSLGQGPEFLIYFQGTGAADDSGLPNDRFFAVRPEGSVSTLKIQRTERGDSAVYLCASSKTDTGRGDTQYFGPGTRLTVL.

The gene calls are TRBV7-8 and TRBJ2-1; D not certain. This CDR3 contains 16 residues. The ends were cut back, 5 bases at V and 5 bases at J, with 19 bases in the middle. Looked up from germline, CDR1 is SGHVS and CDR2 is FQNEAQ. This CDR3 is CASSPELLLKDNEQFF. The CDR3 DNA reads TGTGCCAGCAGCCCTGAACTCCTCTTGAAGGACAATGAGCAGTTCTTC.

The genes are TRBV4-2 and TRBJ2-7, with TRBD2 identical over 11 bases. Unmatched junction bases numbered 5, after V lost 4 bases and J lost 3 bases. The CDR3 spans 15 residues. Germline CDR1 is LGHNA and CDR2 is YNFKEQ. The CDR3 loop is CASSLSGLADYEQYF. DNA for the CDR3: TGTGCCAGCAGCCTTTCGGGACTAGCGGACTACGAGCAGTACTTC.

V usage is TRBV5-1 and J usage is TRBJ2-7, with D uncertain. V was pared by 4 bases and J by 6 bases, with 14 bases between. The germline V gene encodes CDR1 SGHRS and CDR2 YFSETQ. The CDR3 is made up of 13 amino acids. CDR3 in amino acids: CASSNLGPGEQYF. CDR3 nucleotide sequence: TGCGCCAGCAGCAACCTCGGACCCGGCGAGCAGTACTTC. The full variable domain, rest sourced from reference TRBV5-1 and TRBJ2-7, is KAGVTQTPRYLIKTRGQQVTLSCSPISGHRSVSWYQQTPGQGLQFLFEYFSETQRNKGNFPGRFSGRQFSNSRSEMNVSTLELGDSALYLCASSNLGPGEQYFGPGTRLTVT.

The rearrangement uses TRBV9 and TRBJ2-1, with 7 bases matching TRBD2. After removal of 4 bases from V and 2 bases from J, the junction contained 6 bases not matched to a gene. This CDR3 contains 15 residues. Germline V lookup: CDR1 SGDLS, CDR2 YYNGEE. CDR3 sequence reads: CASSLRDYAYNEQFF. The CDR3 nucleotides are TGTGCCAGCAGCCTACGGGACTACGCCTACAATGAGCAGTTCTTC. Drawing the rest from reference TRBV9 and TRBJ2-1, the complete variable domain is DSGVTQTPKHLITATGQRVTLRCSPRSGDLSVYWYQQSLDQGLQFLIQYYNGEERAKGNILERFSAQQFPDLHSELNLSSLELGDSALYFCASSLRDYAYNEQFFGPGTRLTVL.

As to this clone: The junction shows a germline mismatch at one end, possibly a read error. The chain employs TRBV5-4 and TRBJ2-7; D remains unclear. From germline, CDR1 is SGHNT and CDR2 YYREEE (reference sequence). The length of the CDR3 is 14 residues. CDR3 bases: TGCGCCAGCAGCCAAGGTGCCCCCGGAGACGAGCAGTACTTC. Encoded protein: CASSQGAPGDEQYF.

The chain links TRBV6-1 to TRBJ1-2; D is ambiguous. Trimming stripped 2 bases from V and 8 bases from J, with 18 bases between. Looked up from germline, CDR1 is MNHNS and CDR2 is SASEGT. The CDR3 has 15 amino acids. CDR3 in amino acids: CASSERAQLLRGYTF. In nucleotides, the CDR3 is TGTGCCAGCAGTGAACGGGCCCAACTACTGAGAGGCTACACCTTC.

This rearrangement joins TRBV27 to TRBJ2-7, with TRBD1 matching over 9 bases. The CDR3 is 17 amino acids. Germline assignment: CDR1 MNHEY and CDR2 SMNVEV (reference sequence). J gave up 3 bases and V 5 bases, and 14 bases lay outside the gene matches. DNA of the CDR3: TGTGCCAGCAGTCGAAGAGCCAGACAGGGGGGTCTCTACGAGCAGTACTTC. Translating it yields CASSRRARQGGLYEQYF.

The rearrangement links TRBV18 to TRBJ1-2; 7 bases fit TRBD1. Germline-derived CDR1 and CDR2 are KGHSH and LQKENI. J gave up 0 bases and V 4 bases, and 2 bases lay outside the gene matches. This CDR3 has 14 amino acids. The CDR3 loop is CASSRDSANYGYTF. The DNA for the CDR3 is TGTGCCAGCTCACGGGACAGCGCTAACTATGGCTACACCTTC.

This clone was counted between two and nine times. V gene TRBV2 combines with J gene TRBJ1-5; tentative D call: TRBD1 (6 bases). This CDR3 comprises 15 residues. Trimming cost V 4 bases and J 4 bases, with 14 bases left between them. The germline CDR1 and CDR2 sequences are SNHLY and FYNNEI. The CDR3: CASSGGTYLNQPQHF. In DNA, the CDR3 is TGTGCCAGCAGTGGAGGGACATACCTTAATCAGCCCCAGCATTTT.

The CDR3 DNA is TGTGCCAGCAGCATCGGGACGGCAACTAATGAAAAACTGTTTTTT. Its translation is CASSIGTATNEKLFF. The genes are TRBV5-5 and TRBJ1-4, with D perhaps TRBD1 (5 bases). Per the germline V gene, CDR1 is SGHKS and CDR2 is YYEKEE (reference sequence). The CDR3 runs 15 residues. V was trimmed by 4 bases and J by 0 bases, leaving 10 bases between them.